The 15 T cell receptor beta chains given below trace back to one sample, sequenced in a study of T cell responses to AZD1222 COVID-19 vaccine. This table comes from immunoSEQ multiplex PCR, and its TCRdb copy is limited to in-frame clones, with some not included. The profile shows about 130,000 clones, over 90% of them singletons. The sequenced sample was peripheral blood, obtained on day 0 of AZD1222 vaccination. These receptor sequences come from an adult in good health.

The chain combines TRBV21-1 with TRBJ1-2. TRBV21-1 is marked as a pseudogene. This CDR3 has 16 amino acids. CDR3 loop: CASSPFEGPRRYGYTF. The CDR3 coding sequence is TGTGCCAGCAGCCCCTTTGAGGGACCTCGCCGGTATGGCTACACCTTC.

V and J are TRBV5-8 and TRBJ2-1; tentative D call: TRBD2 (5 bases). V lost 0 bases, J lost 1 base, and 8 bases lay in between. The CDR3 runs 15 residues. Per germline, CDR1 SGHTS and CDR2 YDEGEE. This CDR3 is CASSLAAGSYNEQFF. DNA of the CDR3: TGTGCCAGCAGCTTGGCTGCGGGTTCCTACAATGAGCAGTTCTTC. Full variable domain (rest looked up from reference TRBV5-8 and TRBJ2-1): EAGVTQSPTHLIKTRGQQATLRCSPISGHTSVYWYQQALGLGLQFLLWYDEGEERNRGNFPPRFSGRQFPNYSSELNVNALELEDSALYLCASSLAAGSYNEQFFGPGTRLTVL.

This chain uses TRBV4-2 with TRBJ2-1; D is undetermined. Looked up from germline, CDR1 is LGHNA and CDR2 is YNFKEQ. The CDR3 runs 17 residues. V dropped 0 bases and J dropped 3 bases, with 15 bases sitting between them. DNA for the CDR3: TGTGCCAGCAGCCAAGAGGTGGGTTCGATCTACTACAATGAGCAGTTCTTC. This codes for CASSQEVGSIYYNEQFF.

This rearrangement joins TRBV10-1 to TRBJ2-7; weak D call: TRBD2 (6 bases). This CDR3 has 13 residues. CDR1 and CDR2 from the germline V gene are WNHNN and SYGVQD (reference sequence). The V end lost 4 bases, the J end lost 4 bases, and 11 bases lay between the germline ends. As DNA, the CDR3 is TGCGCCAGCAGTGTAACGGGAGCGTACGAGCAGTACTTC. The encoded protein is CASSVTGAYEQYF.

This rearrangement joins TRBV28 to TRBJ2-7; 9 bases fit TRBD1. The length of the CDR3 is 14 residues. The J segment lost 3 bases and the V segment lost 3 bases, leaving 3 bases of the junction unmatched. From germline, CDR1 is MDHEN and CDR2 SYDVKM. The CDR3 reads CASSLWTGVYEQYF. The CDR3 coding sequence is TGTGCCAGCAGTTTGTGGACAGGGGTCTACGAGCAGTACTTC. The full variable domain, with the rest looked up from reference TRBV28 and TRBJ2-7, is DVKVTQSSRYLVKRTGEKVFLECVQDMDHENMFWYRQDPGLGLRLIYFSYDVKMKEKGDIPEGYSVSREKKERFSLILESASTNQTSMYLCASSLWTGVYEQYFGPGTRLTVT.

The CDR3 region is CATSVAGVDTQYF. The CDR3 bases are TGTGCCACCAGTGTGGCGGGAGTGGATACGCAGTATTTT. This sequence joins TRBV24-1 and TRBJ2-3; TRBD2 agrees at 7 bases. Germline CDR1 KGHDR, CDR2 SFDVKD. The CDR3 spans 13 residues. The trim removed 5 bases at V and 6 bases at J, leaving 4 bases unmatched.

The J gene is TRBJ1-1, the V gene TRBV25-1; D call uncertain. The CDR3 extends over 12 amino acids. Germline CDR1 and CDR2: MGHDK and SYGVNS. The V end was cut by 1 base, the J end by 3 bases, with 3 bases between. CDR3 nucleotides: TGTGCCAGCAGTGAATGGGACACTGAAGCTTTCTTT. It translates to CASSEWDTEAFF.

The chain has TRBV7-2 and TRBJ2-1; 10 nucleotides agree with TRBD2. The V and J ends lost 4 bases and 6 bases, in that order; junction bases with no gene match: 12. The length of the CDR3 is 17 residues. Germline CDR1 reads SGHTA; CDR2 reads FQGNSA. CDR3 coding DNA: TGTGCCAGCAGCTCCGTTTTGGTAGCGGGAGGTAGCAATGAGCAGTTCTTC. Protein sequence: CASSSVLVAGGSNEQFF.

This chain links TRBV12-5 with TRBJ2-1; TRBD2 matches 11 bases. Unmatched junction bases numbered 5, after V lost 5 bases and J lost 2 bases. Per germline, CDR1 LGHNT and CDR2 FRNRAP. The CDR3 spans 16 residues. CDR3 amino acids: CASGTTTSGTYNEQFF. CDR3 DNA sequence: TGTGCTAGTGGTACCACGACTAGCGGGACCTACAATGAGCAGTTCTTC.

The DNA of the CDR3 is TGTGCCAGCAGCTTGGTCTTCCGGGACGCTGCCGGGGAGCTGTTTTTT. It yields the protein CASSLVFRDAAGELFF. This chain links TRBV11-2 with TRBJ2-2; either TRBD1 or TRBD2 may fit D (5 bases each). Between the trimmed V and J ends, which lost 3 bases and 6 bases, there was a span of 17 bases. The length of the CDR3 is 16 residues. The V gene's germline CDR1 is SGHAT and CDR2 FQNNGV.

CDR3 bases: TGTGCCAGCAGCTTGCACACCACCTACGAGCAGTACTTC. This translates into CASSLHTTYEQYF. The chain recombines TRBV7-2 with TRBJ2-7; no clear D. Trimming removed 3 bases at V and 2 bases at J, with 8 bases between. Germline-derived CDR1 and CDR2 are SGHTA and FQGNSA. CDR3 length equals 13 residues.

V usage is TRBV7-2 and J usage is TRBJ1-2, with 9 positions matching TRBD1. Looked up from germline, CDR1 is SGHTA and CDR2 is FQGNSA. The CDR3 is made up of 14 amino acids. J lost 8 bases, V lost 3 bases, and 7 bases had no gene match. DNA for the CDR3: TGTGCCAGCAGCTTCTGGACAGGGGATACCGGCTACACCTTC. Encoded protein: CASSFWTGDTGYTF.

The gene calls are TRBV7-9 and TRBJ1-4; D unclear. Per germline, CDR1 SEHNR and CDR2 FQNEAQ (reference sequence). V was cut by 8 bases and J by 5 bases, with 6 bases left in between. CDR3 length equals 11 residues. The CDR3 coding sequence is TGTGCCAGCGACCAGAATGAAAAACTGTTTTTT. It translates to CASDQNEKLFF.

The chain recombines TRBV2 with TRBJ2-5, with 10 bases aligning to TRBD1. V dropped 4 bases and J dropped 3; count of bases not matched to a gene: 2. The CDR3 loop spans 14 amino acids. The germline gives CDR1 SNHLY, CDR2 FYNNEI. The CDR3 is CASSAGTGEETQYF. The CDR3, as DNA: TGTGCCAGCAGTGCTGGGACAGGGGAAGAGACCCAGTACTTC.

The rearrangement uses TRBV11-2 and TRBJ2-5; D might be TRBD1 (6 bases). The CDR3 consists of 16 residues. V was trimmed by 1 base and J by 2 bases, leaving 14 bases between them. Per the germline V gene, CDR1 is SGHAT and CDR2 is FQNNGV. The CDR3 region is CASSLVYPGQQETQYF. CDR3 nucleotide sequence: TGTGCCAGCAGCTTAGTCTACCCCGGACAGCAAGAGACCCAGTACTTC.